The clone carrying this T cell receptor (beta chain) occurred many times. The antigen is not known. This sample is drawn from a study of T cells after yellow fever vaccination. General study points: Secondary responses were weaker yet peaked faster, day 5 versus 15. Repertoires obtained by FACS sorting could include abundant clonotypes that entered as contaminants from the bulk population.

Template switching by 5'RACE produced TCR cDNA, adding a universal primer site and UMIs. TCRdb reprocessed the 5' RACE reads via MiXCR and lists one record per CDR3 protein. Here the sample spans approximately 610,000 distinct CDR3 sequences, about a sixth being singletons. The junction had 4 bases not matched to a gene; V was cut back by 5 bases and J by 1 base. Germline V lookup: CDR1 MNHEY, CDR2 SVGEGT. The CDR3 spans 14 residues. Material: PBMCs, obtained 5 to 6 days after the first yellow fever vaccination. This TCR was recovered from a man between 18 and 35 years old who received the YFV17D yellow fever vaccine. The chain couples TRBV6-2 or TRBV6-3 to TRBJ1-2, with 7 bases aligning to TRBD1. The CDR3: CASSPGGLNYGYTF. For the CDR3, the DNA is TGTGCCAGCAGTCCAGGGGGACTTAACTATGGCTACACCTTC.